A selection of T cell receptor beta chains follows, all from one sample in a study of spatial heterogeneity in lung cancer. MiXCR was run by TCRdb on the 5' RACE reads, yielding one entry per CDR3 protein. The repertoire holds about 39,000 distinct CDR3 sequences, with around 3.1% as singletons. Sample: normal lung tissue next to the tumor, taken at surgery. These receptors were taken from a male donor with early-stage non-small cell lung cancer. The CDR3 runs from the conserved cysteine through the conserved F or W. D genes are given only for firm matches. Size values are once, few and many counts, or a class for expanded clones, and some rows have none.

v_call	j_call	clone_size	d_call	cdr3_nt	cdr3_aa
TRBV6-2/TRBV6-3	TRBJ2-1	many	NA	TGTGCCAGCAGTTATTCCCTAGGACCACCCAATGAGCAGTTCTTC	CASSYSLGPPNEQFF
TRBV6-6	TRBJ2-5	many	TRBD2	TGTGCCAGCAGTTACGGGACTATGGGAAAAGAGACCCAGTACTTC	CASSYGTMGKETQYF
TRBV30	TRBJ2-7	NA	TRBD2	TGTGCCTGGAGCTGGGGAGGGAATGAGCAGTACTTC	CAWSWGGNEQYF
TRBV18	TRBJ2-7	many	NA	TGTGCCAGCTCACTCAGTCACAGCAGTGAGGAGCAGTACTTC	CASSLSHSSEEQYF
TRBV28	TRBJ1-1	NA	NA	TGTGCCAGCAGTGGACAGTACTCAGCTTTCTTT	CASSGQYSAFF
TRBV29-1	TRBJ2-3	many	NA	TGCAGCGTTGGACAGGAAAGTGGAGATACGCAGTATTTT	CSVGQESGDTQYF
TRBV15	TRBJ2-7	many	TRBD2	TGTGCCACCAGCCCGGGACTAGATCTCGAGCAGTACTTC	CATSPGLDLEQYF
TRBV12-3/TRBV12-4	TRBJ1-5	many	NA	TGTGCCAGCAGTTACAGCAGCTTTCAGCCCCAGCATTTT	CASSYSSFQPQHF
TRBV28	TRBJ2-4	NA	NA	TGTGCCAGCAGTTCCAAAGGTAGCAGGGCCAAAAACATTCAGTACTTC	CASSSKGSRAKNIQYF
TRBV6-1	TRBJ2-3	many	NA	TGTGCCAGCAGTGGAGGGACGTACACAGATACGCAGTATTTT	CASSGGTYTDTQYF
TRBV29-1	TRBJ1-2	many	NA	TGCAGCGTTGACGATCGGGGGAACTATGGCTACACCTTC	CSVDDRGNYGYTF
TRBV7-2	TRBJ1-5	many	NA	TGTGCCAGCAGCTCGCTCAATCAGCCCCAGCATTTT	CASSSLNQPQHF
TRBV3-1	TRBJ2-4	many	NA	TGTGCCAGCAGCCCAACCCCAGGGGAAGGAAACATTCAGTACTTC	CASSPTPGEGNIQYF
TRBV11-2	TRBJ2-5	many	TRBD1	TGTGCCAGCAGCTCCGGACAGGGAGCAACCCAGTACTTC	CASSSGQGATQYF
TRBV14	TRBJ2-3	many	NA	TGTGCCAGCAGCCAAGAACGGATTACAGGATTGACAGATACGCAGTATTTT	CASSQERITGLTDTQYF
TRBV5-4	TRBJ2-7	NA	TRBD2	TGTGCCAGCAGCCCGGGGGGGGGTAGCTACTACGAGCAGTACTTC	CASSPGGGSYYEQYF
TRBV7-2	TRBJ2-1	many	TRBD2	TGTGCCAGCAGCTTCCTAGCGGGAGGATTAAATGAGCAGTTCTTC	CASSFLAGGLNEQFF
TRBV12-3/TRBV12-4	TRBJ2-2	many	TRBD2	TGTGCCAGTATTATAGCGGGAGACACCGGGGAGCTGTTTTTT	CASIIAGDTGELFF
TRBV12-3/TRBV12-4	TRBJ2-1	many	TRBD2	TGTGCCAGCAGGAGCGGGGGGGCTTCCAATGAGCAGTTCTTC	CASRSGGASNEQFF
TRBV5-5	TRBJ2-3	many	TRBD2	TGTGCCAGCAGCTTGGGGACTAGCGGCACAGATACGCAGTATTTT	CASSLGTSGTDTQYF
TRBV7-8	TRBJ2-1	many	NA	TGTGCCAGCAGCTCCCCACCCGGCCGGAGCTCCTACAATGAGCAGTTCTTC	CASSSPPGRSSYNEQFF
TRBV6-2/TRBV6-3	TRBJ1-1	many	NA	TGTGCCAGCAGTTACTCCATTGTACCCAACACTGAAGCTTTCTTT	CASSYSIVPNTEAFF